A selection of T cell receptor beta chains follows, all from one sample in a study of kidney transplant recipient with SARS-CoV-2 infection. TCRdb reprocessed the reads with MiXCR, giving one entry per CDR3 protein. The sample contains under 300,000 distinct CDR3 sequences, around 26% of which appear only once. The sample in question was a blood sample, obtained at baseline and on day 111 from a kidney transplant recipient. All receptors derive from a young adult male patient who had COVID-19 and was a kidney transplant recipient. The T cells may come from the graft donor. The CDR3 runs from the conserved cysteine through the conserved F or W. Fields, in order: J gene, V gene, D gene, clone size, CDR3 protein, CDR3 DNA. A D gene is named only where the DNA matches it firmly. Part of the rows lack a size; the others show once, few, many or a class for expanded clones.

>TRBJ1-2|TRBV8-2|NA|many
CGSRHIDSRKTYGYTF
TGTGGCAGTCGACACATTGATAGCCGAAAGACCTATGGCTACACCTTC
>TRBJ1-4|TRBV6-5|NA|many
CASSFGTTNEKLFF
TGTGCCAGCAGTTTTGGTACAACTAATGAAAAACTGTTTTTT
>TRBJ2-2|TRBV6-5|NA|many
CASSSPRTGELFF
TGTGCCAGCAGTTCCCCGAGGACCGGGGAGCTGTTTTTT
>TRBJ1-2|TRBV12-2|NA|many
CASRISLTPRKTYGYTF
TGTGCAAGTCGCATATCTTTGACTCCACGAAAGACCTATGGCTACACCTTC
>TRBJ2-3|TRBV21-1|NA|NA
CVHSGISHGGGSTDTQYF
TGTGTCCACAGCGGCATCTCACATGGGGGCGGGAGCACAGATACGCAGTATTTT
>TRBJ2-7|TRBV5-1|TRBD2|many
CASSLGGYEQYF
TGTGCCAGCAGCTTGGGGGGGTACGAGCAGTACTTC
>TRBJ1-3|TRBV5-8|NA|many
CASSLKATGNTIYF
TGTGCCAGCAGCTTAAAGGCGACTGGAAACACCATATATTTT
>TRBJ2-1|TRBV11-2|NA|NA
CASSLGDAPPNEQFF
TGTGCCAGCAGCTTAGGTGACGCCCCCCCCAATGAGCAGTTCTTC
>TRBJ1-2|TRBV7-9|NA|many
CAGRAGIGDGYTF
TGTGCAGGGAGGGCAGGGATTGGTGATGGCTACACCTTC
>TRBJ1-2|TRBV15|NA|NA
CATSTLKRCGKAYGYTF
TGTGCCACCAGCACATTGAAAAGGTGTGGAAAGGCCTATGGCTACACCTTC
>TRBJ1-2|TRBV5-3|NA|many
CARSSIVVRKTYGYTF
TGTGCCAGATCGAGTATAGTGGTGAGAAAGACCTATGGCTACACCTTC
>TRBJ2-5|TRBV28|TRBD1|many
CASRQGQETQYF
TGTGCCAGCCGACAGGGTCAAGAGACCCAGTACTTC
>TRBJ2-1|TRBV6-1|NA|NA
CASSEAWTNSYNEQFF
TGTGCCAGCAGTGAAGCCTGGACAAACTCCTACAATGAGCAGTTCTTC
>TRBJ1-1|TRBV19|NA|many
CASNNPGRQRGYTEAFF
TGTGCCAGTAACAACCCGGGACGACAGCGAGGGTACACTGAAGCTTTCTTT
>TRBJ2-5|TRBV3-1|NA|few
CAGSRTVPISFSETQYF
TGTGCCGGCAGCCGGACTGTTCCCATTTCTTTCTCTGAGACCCAGTACTTC
>TRBJ2-1|TRBV9|TRBD2|NA
CASSSKLRTSGGEGQFF
TGTGCCAGCAGCTCGAAGTTGAGGACTAGCGGAGGGGAGGGGCAGTTCTTC
>TRBJ1-2|TRBV5-5|NA|many
CASSLDGAGYTF
TGTGCCAGCAGCTTGGACGGGGCTGGCTACACCTTC
>TRBJ1-1|TRBV3-1|NA|NA
CARSSYCPISIRTEAFF
TGTGCCAGAAGCTCTTATTGTCCTATTTCAATTCGCACTGAAGCTTTCTTT
>TRBJ1-2|TRBV18|TRBD1|many
CASSPWTGGVTNYGYTF
TGTGCCAGCTCACCATGGACAGGGGGGGTAACTAACTATGGCTACACCTTC
>TRBJ2-5|TRBV12-3/TRBV12-4|TRBD2|many
CASSFGLAGGQETQYF
TGTGCCAGCAGTTTTGGACTAGCGGGGGGTCAAGAGACCCAGTACTTC
>TRBJ1-1|TRBV27|NA|NA
CANSLIEGEKASF
TGTGCCAACAGTTTAATTGAGGGAGAGAAAGCTTCCTTT
>TRBJ2-2|TRBV3-1|NA|many
CASSHTNPISGLTGELFF
TGTGCCAGCAGCCACACAAATCCCATTTCAGGCTTGACCGGGGAGCTGTTTTTT
>TRBJ1-2|TRBV10-2|NA|once
CASSNKCTSRKAYGYTF
TGCGCCAGCAGTAACAAATGCACTTCTAGAAAGGCCTACGGCTACACCTTC
>TRBJ2-2|TRBV5-4|NA|many
CASSILATGELFF
TGTGCCAGCAGCATCCTAGCGACCGGGGAGCTGTTTTTT
>TRBJ2-1|TRBV2|NA|many
CASTRGGSRYNEQFF
TGTGCCAGCACCCGAGGGGGGTCAAGGTACAATGAGCAGTTCTTC
>TRBJ2-1|TRBV6-5|TRBD1|few
CASSRDRGDNEQFF
TGTGCCAGCAGCCGGGACAGGGGCGACAATGAGCAGTTCTTC
>TRBJ2-2|TRBV28|TRBD1|many
CASKDRANTGELFF
TGTGCCAGTAAGGACAGGGCGAACACCGGGGAGCTGTTTTTT
>TRBJ1-6|TRBV6-5|TRBD1|NA
CASRRVGTGWNSPLHF
TGTGCCAGCAGACGAGTGGGGACAGGGTGGAATTCACCCCTCCACTTT
>TRBJ2-1|TRBV29-1|NA|many
CSVGSNEQFF
TGCAGCGTTGGGTCGAATGAGCAGTTCTTC
>TRBJ2-1|TRBV7-3|NA|many
CASSLTVNEQFF
TGTGCCAGCAGCTTAACTGTCAATGAGCAGTTCTTC
>TRBJ2-3|TRBV12-2|NA|many
CASRFYGLGTDTQYF
TGTGCAAGTCGCTTCTACGGGTTGGGCACAGATACGCAGTATTTT
>TRBJ2-7|TRBV3-1|NA|many
CASSRRASHFVLDEQYF
TGTGCCAGCAGCCGGCGGGCTTCCCATTTCGTGTTAGACGAGCAGTACTTC
>TRBJ2-3|TRBV20-1|NA|NA
CSANPYITDTQYF
TGCAGTGCCAACCCCTACATTACAGATACGCAGTATTTT
>TRBJ2-1|TRBV21-1|NA|many
CASSKVAECGQFF
TGTGCCAGCAGCAAAGTAGCGGAGTGCGGGCAGTTCTTC
>TRBJ2-2|TRBV2|TRBD2|many
CATTGTRGTGELFF
TGTGCCACTACCGGGACTAGGGGTACCGGGGAGCTGTTTTTT
>TRBJ2-5|TRBV3-1|NA|many
CASSPGLPISFSETQYF
TGTGCCAGCAGCCCCGGACTTCCCATTTCTTTCTCTGAGACCCAGTACTTC
>TRBJ2-7|TRBV24-1|TRBD1|many
CATSEGDSRFKQYF
TGTGCCACCAGTGAAGGGGACAGCCGTTTTAAGCAGTACTTC
>TRBJ1-2|TRBV7-6|NA|many
CASSEAHKCRKTYGYTF
TGTGCCAGCAGCGAAGCGCATAAGTGCCGAAAGACCTATGGCTACACCTTC
>TRBJ1-2|TRBV5-8|NA|few
CASRPSHPRKTYGYTF
TGTGCCAGCCGTCCAAGTCATCCACGAAAGACCTATGGCTACACCTTC
>TRBJ1-1|TRBV29-1|NA|many
CSVHGVRTEAFF
TGCAGCGTTCACGGGGTTCGAACTGAAGCTTTCTTT
>TRBJ1-2|TRBV5-5|NA|NA
CASSSRVPRKTYGYTF
TGTGCCAGCTCGAGTCGTGTCCCGCGAAAGACCTATGGCTACACCTTC